The 27 T cell receptor beta chains below were found in one sample sequenced in a study of glioma-infiltrating T cells. Amplification of TCR alpha and beta CDR3 regions from RNA used iRepertoire nested multiplex PCR. TCRdb ran MiXCR on the multiplex PCR reads and lists one entry per CDR3 protein. The sample holds 300,000 to 400,000 distinct CDR3 sequences; less than 50% are singletons and the top ten take around 12%. Sequencing input: glioma tissue, nonneoplastic brain tissue, or PBMCs (not recorded which). Receptor source: a human donor with low-grade glioma or glioblastoma, undergoing nonglioma brain surgery, or in good health (not recorded which).

The chain joins TRBV12-3 or TRBV12-4 to TRBJ1-1; D gene ambiguous. V lost 6 bases, J lost 3 bases, and 17 bases lay in between. The CDR3 is 15 amino acids. Here the CDR3 DNA reads TGTGCCAGCAGCACCCCACCTGACCGGGACACTGAAGCTTTCTTT. Protein product: CASSTPPDRDTEAFF.

On this clonotype: With a much larger clone just one base away, this may be a read error. The rearrangement links TRBV6-2 or TRBV6-3 to TRBJ1-1; D call uncertain. Trimming pared 5 bases from V and 0 bases from J, leaving 10 bases between. The CDR3 has 14 amino acids. CDR1 is MNHEY, CDR2 SVGEGT, per germline. DNA for the CDR3: TGTGCCAGCAGTAGCAGCCACCTGAACACTGAAGCTTTCTTT. Translating it yields CASSSSHLNTEAFF.

The J gene is TRBJ2-3, the V gene TRBV20-1, with 9 bases matching TRBD2. V lost 5 bases, J lost 6 bases, and 6 bases stayed unmatched. This CDR3 has 13 residues. CDR1 is DFQATT, CDR2 SNEGSKA, per germline (reference sequence). CDR3 in DNA: TGCAGTGCTCAGGACAGCGGGAGGGATACGCAGTATTTT. This translates into CSAQDSGRDTQYF.

V and J are TRBV5-1 and TRBJ1-1; D gene ambiguous. This CDR3 has 14 amino acids. Trimming cost V 4 bases and J 8 bases, with 18 bases left between them. Germline-derived CDR1 and CDR2 are SGHRS and YFSETQ. The chain's CDR3 is CASSLRRGAEEAFF. DNA of the CDR3: TGCGCCAGCAGCCTACGGAGAGGCGCGGAAGAAGCTTTCTTT.

This clonotype was found many times. J is TRBJ2-3 and V is TRBV20-1, with 11 bases identical to TRBD2. Per germline, CDR1 DFQATT and CDR2 SNEGSKA (reference sequence). After removal of 6 bases from V and 3 bases from J, the junction contained 8 bases not matched to a gene. The CDR3 length is 15 residues. The CDR3 DNA reads as TGCAGTGCCCCCAGTAGGACTAGCGGGACAGATACGCAGTATTTT. It codes for CSAPSRTSGTDTQYF.

On this clonotype: A read error may be the cause here, since a much bigger clone is one base away. The V gene is TRBV6-2 or TRBV6-3, the J gene TRBJ2-2, with D perhaps TRBD1 (5 bases). Looked up from germline, CDR1 is MNHEY and CDR2 is SVGEGT. The CDR3 totals 15 residues. In nucleotides, the CDR3 is TGTACCAGCAGTTTACTCGCAAGGGGAACCGGGGAGCTGTTTTTT. It yields the protein CTSSLLARGTGELFF.

This clonotype was observed a handful of times. The chain employs TRBV18 and TRBJ2-7; 7 positions match TRBD2. V was clipped by 6 bases and J by 3 bases; unmatched bases: 5. CDR3 length: 13 amino acids. Looked up from germline, CDR1 is KGHSH and CDR2 is LQKENI. DNA of the CDR3: TGTGCCAGCTCTCCGGGACTACACTACGAGCAGTACTTC. Amino acid sequence: CASSPGLHYEQYF. The entire variable domain, with the rest obtained from reference TRBV18 and TRBJ2-7, is as follows: NAGVMQNPRHLVRRRGQEARLRCSPMKGHSHVYWYRQLPEEGLKFMVYLQKENIIDESGMPKERFSAEFPKEGPSILRIQQVVRGDSAAYFCASSPGLHYEQYFGPGTRLTVT.

This clonotype was seen ten or more times. V gene TRBV20-1 combines with J gene TRBJ2-3; D perhaps matches TRBD2 (5 bases). The CDR3 spans 14 residues. Germline CDR1 reads DFQATT; CDR2 reads SNEGSKA (reference sequence). V lost 1 base and J 6 bases, leaving 14 bases between the germline ends. In DNA form, the CDR3 reads TGCAGTGCTAGAGTTCGGGCTTCGGGGGATACGCAGTATTTT. This sequence encodes CSARVRASGDTQYF.

A remark on this clonotype: Compared with germline, one end of the junction differs, possibly owing to a read error. The chain has TRBV4-2 and TRBJ2-4, with a possible D match to TRBD2 (5 bases). Germline loops: CDR1 LGHNA, CDR2 YNFKEQ. The CDR3 consists of 13 residues. The CDR3 loop is CASSQDLWEIPFF. CDR3 bases: TGTGCCAGCAGCCAAGATCTGTGGGAGATTCCGTTCTTC.

This clonotype was observed at least ten times. The chain is built from TRBV27 and TRBJ1-4; D is unresolved. The germline V gene encodes CDR1 MNHEY and CDR2 SMNVEV (reference sequence). V was shortened by 2 bases and J by 0 bases, with 13 bases between the two germline ends. The CDR3 contains 17 residues. CDR3 nucleotides: TGTGCCAGCAGTTTACGGCCAGTGCCTGCAACTAATGAAAAACTGTTTTTT. Protein sequence: CASSLRPVPATNEKLFF.

At least ten counts were recorded for this clonotype. V and J are TRBV28 and TRBJ2-3; 9 bases fit TRBD2. Germline V gene sequence: CDR1 MDHEN, CDR2 SYDVKM. V shed 8 bases, J shed 0 bases, and the junction held 9 bases outside the gene matches. The CDR3 sequence is 16 residues long. CDR3 sequence reads: CASLIDSGSSTDTQYF. As DNA, the CDR3 is TGTGCCAGCCTAATAGATAGCGGGAGTAGCACAGATACGCAGTATTTT.

This clonotype was observed a handful of times. The chain employs TRBV4-1 and TRBJ2-4; tentative D call: TRBD1 (6 bases). CDR1 is MGHRA, CDR2 YSYEKL, per germline. CDR3 length equals 17 residues. V lost 5 bases, J lost 1 base, and 18 bases lay in between. As DNA, the CDR3 is TGCGCCAGCAGCTGGGGGCCCCCCTTCGGGGCCAAAAACATTCAGTACTTC. This codes for CASSWGPPFGAKNIQYF.

This clonotype was seen a handful of times. The V and J genes are TRBV6-5 and TRBJ1-2; D ambiguous. Looked up from germline, CDR1 is MNHEY and CDR2 is SVGAGI. The CDR3 covers 14 residues. Trimming removed 2 bases at V and 0 bases at J, with 7 bases between. DNA of the CDR3: TGTGCCAGCAGTTACGGTGGTGCTAACTATGGCTACACCTTC. This translates into CASSYGGANYGYTF.

This clonotype has at least ten counts. The genes are TRBV27 and TRBJ1-1; D unclear. The germline V gene encodes CDR1 MNHEY and CDR2 SMNVEV (reference sequence). This CDR3 contains 15 residues. Deletions cut 3 bases from V and 0 bases from J, with 11 bases between. CDR3 DNA: TGTGCCAGCAGTTTCAAGGGAGGCATGAACACTGAAGCTTTCTTT. Its translation: CASSFKGGMNTEAFF.

V is TRBV7-9 and J is TRBJ1-1, with a tentative D call TRBD1 (5 bases). Trimming took off 5 bases at V and 4 bases at J, with 11 bases between the two ends. The CDR3 contains 13 residues. The germline V gene encodes CDR1 SEHNR and CDR2 FQNEAQ (reference sequence). CDR3 in amino acids: CASSPRGCTEAFF. The CDR3 bases are TGTGCCAGCAGCCCAAGGGGCTGCACTGAAGCTTTCTTT.

The CDR3 region is CSVTTSSGANVLTF. The DNA for the CDR3 is TGCAGCGTTACAACGTCCTCTGGGGCCAACGTCCTGACTTTC. The chain couples TRBV29-1 to TRBJ2-6; D gene unclear. CDR1 is SQVTM and CDR2 is ANQGSEA in the germline V gene. Trimming removed 5 bases from V and 0 bases from J, with 8 bases in between. This CDR3 has 14 amino acids.

A note on this clonotype: Germline is not matched at one junction end, which may reflect a read error. The chain recombines TRBV27 with TRBJ1-5; TRBD1 matches at 10 bases. The V gene's germline CDR1 is MNHEY and CDR2 SMNVEV (reference sequence). The CDR3 runs to 16 residues. The CDR3 sequence: CASRRQGAMDNKPQHF. DNA for the CDR3: TGTGCCAGCAGACGACAGGGGGCGATGGACAATAAGCCCCAGCATTTT.

This clonotype was picked up many times. The chain recombines TRBV27 with TRBJ1-3, with D unclear. Germline lookup yields CDR1 MNHEY and CDR2 SMNVEV (reference sequence). V dropped 0 bases and J dropped 2 bases, with 8 bases sitting between them. The CDR3 covers 15 residues. Here the CDR3 DNA reads TGTGCCAGCAGTTTATCCCGAGGGCCTGGAAACACCATATATTTT. Amino acid sequence: CASSLSRGPGNTIYF.

Many counts were recorded for this clonotype. The chain employs TRBV6-6 and TRBJ2-7; 7 bases align to TRBD1. Germline CDR1 MNHNY, CDR2 SVGAGI (reference sequence). V gave up 1 base and J gave up 7 bases; unmatched junction bases: 10. The CDR3 covers 15 residues. The CDR3 is CASSYFPRGSWEQYF. In DNA form, the CDR3 reads TGTGCCAGCAGTTACTTTCCCAGGGGGAGTTGGGAGCAGTACTTC.

In the case of this clonotype: A much bigger clone sits one base away, suggesting this may be a read error. The chain recombines TRBV6-2 or TRBV6-3 with TRBJ2-1; TRBD2 agrees at 10 bases. V trimming: 2 bases; J trimming: 16 bases; junction bases outside the gene matches: 17. CDR3 size: 16 residues. Germline CDR1 MNHEY, CDR2 SVGEGT. This chain's CDR3 is CASSYPMKIAGGWRFF. CDR3 in DNA: TGTGCCAGCAGTTACCCAATGAAGATAGCGGGAGGATGGCGTTTCTTC.

This sequence joins TRBV29-1 and TRBJ2-5, with D possibly TRBD2 on 5 matching bases. CDR3 length: 11 amino acids. Germline-derived CDR1 and CDR2 are SQVTM and ANQGSEA. Deletions cut 6 bases from V and 5 bases from J, with 10 bases between. The CDR3 spells CSVEEAETQYF. The CDR3 region has the DNA TGCAGCGTGGAGGAGGCGGAGACCCAGTACTTC.

On this clonotype itself: This may arise from a read error, as a much more abundant clone is one base away. The chain is built from TRBV6-1 and TRBJ2-7; D gene uncertain. CDR3 length: 14 residues. Germline V lookup: CDR1 MNHNS, CDR2 SASEGT. The CDR3 sequence: CATSEVGASYEQYF. The DNA of the CDR3 is TGTGCCACCAGTGAGGTGGGCGCGTCATACGAGCAGTACTTC.

This clonotype appeared a few times. The V gene is TRBV3-1, the J gene TRBJ2-7; 10 bases align to TRBD2. The CDR3 has 14 amino acids. The trim removed 3 bases at V and 7 bases at J, leaving 6 bases unmatched. CDR1 is LGHDT, CDR2 YNNKEL, per germline (reference sequence). The CDR3 bases are TGTGCCAGCAGCCAGCTAGCGGGAGTAGGGGAGCAGTACTTC. Protein: CASSQLAGVGEQYF.

Concerning this clonotype itself: At one end the junction does not follow the germline gene, possibly because of a read error. The V call is TRBV6-2 or TRBV6-3, the J call TRBJ2-5; tentatively, D is TRBD1 (5 bases). Germline V CDR1 and CDR2: MNHEY, SVGEGT. The CDR3 is 15 amino acids. As DNA, the CDR3 is TGTACCAGCAGTTGGACACTCTCTTTCCAAGAGACCCAGTACTTC. Encoded protein: CTSSWTLSFQETQYF.

In its sample, this clonotype was seen once. One end of the junction fails to match germline, which may point to a read error. The chain uses TRBV28 and TRBJ1-2; no clear D. This CDR3 has 14 residues. The germline V gene has CDR1 MDHEN and CDR2 SYDVKM. The CDR3 region is CASRDKGMFYGYTF. Written as DNA, the CDR3 is TGTGCCAGCAGGGATAAAGGGATGTTCTATGGTTACACCTTC.

To note about this clonotype: This may be a read error: a much more frequent sequence differs by one nucleotide. This rearrangement joins TRBV6-6 to TRBJ1-1, with D possibly being TRBD1 (5 bases). This CDR3 has 14 amino acids. V shed 2 bases and J shed 3 bases, with 10 bases lying between them. The germline CDR1 and CDR2 sequences are MNHNY and SVGAGI (reference sequence). CDR3 amino acids: CASSYGRGDTEAFF. The CDR3 coding sequence is TGTGCCAGCAGTTACGGGAGGGGAGACACTGAAGCTTTCTTT.

CDR3 amino acids: CASSAAGGRAAYNEQFF. The CDR3 nucleotides are TGTGCCAGCAGTGCGGCCGGCGGGAGGGCAGCCTACAATGAGCAGTTCTTC. This chain joins TRBV28 and TRBJ2-1; 9 bases line up with TRBD2. The CDR3 covers 17 residues. V gave up 5 bases and J gave up 2 bases; unmatched junction bases: 10. The germline V gene has CDR1 MDHEN and CDR2 SYDVKM.